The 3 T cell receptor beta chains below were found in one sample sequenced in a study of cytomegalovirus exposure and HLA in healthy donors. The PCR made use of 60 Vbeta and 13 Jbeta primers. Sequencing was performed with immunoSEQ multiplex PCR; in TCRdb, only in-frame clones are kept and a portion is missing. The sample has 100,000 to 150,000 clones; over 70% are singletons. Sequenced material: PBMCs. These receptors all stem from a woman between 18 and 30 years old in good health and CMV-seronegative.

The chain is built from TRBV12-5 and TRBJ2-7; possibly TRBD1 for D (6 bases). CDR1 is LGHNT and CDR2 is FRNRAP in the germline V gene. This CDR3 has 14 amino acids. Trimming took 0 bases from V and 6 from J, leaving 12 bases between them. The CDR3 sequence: CASGLVQGASEQYF. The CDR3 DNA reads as TGTGCTAGTGGTTTGGTACAGGGCGCGAGCGAGCAGTACTTC. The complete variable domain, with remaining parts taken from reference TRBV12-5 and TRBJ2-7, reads DARVTQTPRHKVTEMGQEVTMRCQPILGHNTVFWYRQTMMQGLELLAYFRNRAPLDDSGMPKDRFSAEMPDATLATLKIQPSEPRDSAVYFCASGLVQGASEQYFGPGTRLTVT.

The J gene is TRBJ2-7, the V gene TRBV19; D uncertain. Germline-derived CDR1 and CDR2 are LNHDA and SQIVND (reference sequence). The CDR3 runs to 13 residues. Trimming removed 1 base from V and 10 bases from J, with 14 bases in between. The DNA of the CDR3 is TGTGCCAGTAGTATAGTCCCCCGCGGAGAACAGTACTTC. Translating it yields CASSIVPRGEQYF.

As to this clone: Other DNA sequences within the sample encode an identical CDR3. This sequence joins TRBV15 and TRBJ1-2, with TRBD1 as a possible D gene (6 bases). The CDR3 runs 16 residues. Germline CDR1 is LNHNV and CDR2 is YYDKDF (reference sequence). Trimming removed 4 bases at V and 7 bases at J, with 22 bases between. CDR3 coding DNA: TGTGCCACCAGCATAAATCGAGGGGACATACTATCTGGCTACACCTTC. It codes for CATSINRGDILSGYTF. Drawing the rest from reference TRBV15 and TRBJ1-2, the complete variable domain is DAMVIQNPRYQVTQFGKPVTLSCSQTLNHNVMYWYQQKSSQAPKLLFHYYDKDFNNEADTPDNFQSRRPNTSFCFLDIRSPGLGDTAMYLCATSINRGDILSGYTFGSGTRLTVV.